This T cell receptor (beta chain) is from a study of blood T cell repertoires in COVID-19. Study information: PBMCs, B-cell-depleted T cells, or T cells provided the cDNA or gDNA that made up the material.

CDR1 LNHNV and CDR2 YYDKDF come from the germline V gene (reference sequence). The CDR3 totals 15 residues. V lost 0 bases and J lost 6, with 11 bases in between. The protocol was immunoSEQ multiplex PCR, while the TCRdb copy is restricted to in-frame clones and leaves out a portion. Of approximately 67,000 clones listed, under 95% were seen once; the top ten hold 4.8%. Sample: peripheral blood. The clonotype originates from an older woman with active COVID-19. V usage is TRBV15 and J usage is TRBJ2-2; D possibly corresponds to TRBD1 (5 bases). As DNA, the CDR3 is TGTGCCACCAGCAGAGACAGGGTTGGACCCGGGGAGCTGTTTTTT. Its protein is CATSRDRVGPGELFF. The full variable domain, rest sourced from reference TRBV15 and TRBJ2-2, is DAMVIQNPRYQVTQFGKPVTLSCSQTLNHNVMYWYQQKSSQAPKLLFHYYDKDFNNEADTPDNFQSRRPNTSFCFLDIRSPGLGDTAMYLCATSRDRVGPGELFFGEGSRLTVL.